This paragraph reports one TCR beta chain. Its antigen is still unknown. Germline values: CDR1 SGHTA, CDR2 FQGNSA. The V gene end was trimmed by 5 bases and the J gene end by 7 bases; junction bases not matched to a gene: 4. The CDR3 runs to 14 residues. This sample is drawn from a study of CD4 T cell repertoires in COVID-19. General study points: Some SARS-CoV-2 clonotypes, between about 7 and 28%, recurred in SARS-CoV and/or HKU1 cultures. Suggested intraclonal diversification: top SARS-CoV-2-reactive clonotypes appeared in two or three memory subsets.

Data came from immunoSEQ multiplex PCR; TCRdb stores just in-frame clones and leaves some out. This table has about 75,000 clones, about 80% appearing once. The sequences come from CD4+ T cells from peripheral blood, collected after recovery from COVID-19. This TCR derives from a human donor who had COVID-19. The genes are TRBV7-2 and TRBJ1-6, with 8 bases identical to TRBD1. The CDR3 region has the DNA TGTGCCAGCAGCCAGACAGGGGTGAATTCACCCCTCCACTTT. This encodes CASSQTGVNSPLHF. Drawing the rest from reference TRBV7-2 and TRBJ1-6, the complete variable domain is GAGVSQSPSNKVTEKGKDVELRCDPISGHTALYWYRQSLGQGLEFLIYFQGNSAPDKSGLPSDRFSAERTGGSVSTLTIQRTQQEDSAVYLCASSQTGVNSPLHFGNGTRLTVT.